The 14 T cell receptor beta chains below were found in one sample sequenced in a study of T-cell reconstitution after alpha-beta-depleted transplantation in children. Unique molecular identifiers were incorporated when the TCRbeta library was constructed. TCRdb reanalysed the PCR reads using MiXCR and keeps one entry per CDR3 protein. The sample has about 15,000 distinct CDR3 sequences, roughly 5.3% seen once; the top ten hold about 7%. Specimen: PBMCs, collected before TCRalphabeta/CD19-depleted stem cell transplant. Receptors originate from a boy younger than 18 with acute lymphoblastic leukemia, due to receive a stem cell transplant.

This clonotype has ten or more counts. The chain carries TRBV15 and TRBJ2-7; D unclear. The CDR3 extends over 16 amino acids. The germline gives CDR1 LNHNV, CDR2 YYDKDF (reference sequence). V lost 1 base, J lost 0 bases, and 13 bases lay in between. CDR3 nucleotide sequence: TGTGCCACCAGCAGAGTACGGTCCGGCAGCTCCTACGAGCAGTACTTC. Translating gives CATSRVRSGSSYEQYF.

This clonotype was seen at least ten times. CDR3 in amino acids: CASSSRGGLYNEQFF. The CDR3 DNA reads as TGCGCCAGCAGCTCCCGGGGGGGCCTCTACAATGAGCAGTTCTTC. V usage is TRBV5-1 and J usage is TRBJ2-1; 8 bases align to TRBD2. The trim removed 3 bases at V and 3 bases at J, leaving 5 bases unmatched. CDR1 and CDR2 (germline): SGHRS, YFSETQ. The CDR3 contains 15 residues.

This clonotype was observed many times. The chain couples TRBV11-3 to TRBJ2-1, with a tentative D call TRBD1 (6 bases). The CDR3 contains 15 residues. The ends were cut back, 5 bases at V and 6 bases at J, with 17 bases in the middle. Per the germline V gene, CDR1 is SGHNT and CDR2 is YENEEA. This CDR3 reads CASSGGRGVGNEQFF. The CDR3 region has the DNA TGTGCCAGCAGCGGGGGCAGGGGAGTGGGCAATGAGCAGTTCTTC.

This clonotype ranks as medium-sized. DNA of the CDR3: TGTGCCAGCAGCCAAGACGGGGGGGCTGGGGAGACCCAGTACTTC. Translated, it gives CASSQDGGAGETQYF. The chain is built from TRBV4-2 and TRBJ2-5, with 8 positions matching TRBD2. Germline trimming cut 0 bases from V and 5 bases from J; bases unmatched to any gene: 5. The germline gives CDR1 LGHNA, CDR2 YNFKEQ. The CDR3 contains 15 residues.

The table lists this clonotype with many counts. This chain joins TRBV6-2 or TRBV6-3 and TRBJ2-7; D perhaps matches TRBD1 (5 bases). This CDR3 has 12 amino acids. CDR1 is MNHEY and CDR2 is SVGEGT in the germline V gene. The ends were cut back, 2 bases at V and 6 bases at J, with 8 bases in the middle. CDR3 region: CASSYPGREQYF. The DNA of the CDR3 is TGTGCCAGCAGTTACCCAGGGCGCGAGCAGTACTTC.

There are many counts of this clonotype. V and J are TRBV7-2 and TRBJ2-2; D might be TRBD1 (5 bases). The CDR3 extends over 15 amino acids. Germline V lookup: CDR1 SGHTA, CDR2 FQGNSA. Trimming took 5 bases from V and 0 from J, leaving 10 bases between them. The chain's CDR3 is CASSLRQTNTGELFF. The CDR3 DNA sequence: TGTGCCAGCAGCCTACGACAGACGAACACCGGGGAGCTGTTTTTT.

The sample holds many counts of this clonotype. The chain links TRBV7-9 to TRBJ2-5; D is undetermined. The germline V and J ends were trimmed by 3 bases and 7 bases, with 9 bases remaining between them. The CDR3 length is 12 residues. Germline V gene sequence: CDR1 SEHNR, CDR2 FQNEAQ (reference sequence). CDR3 in amino acids: CASSFPRSTQYF. The CDR3 nucleotides are TGTGCCAGCAGCTTCCCCCGGTCGACCCAGTACTTC.

There are many counts of this clonotype. The chain combines TRBV4-1 with TRBJ1-4, with 7 bases aligning to TRBD1. Germline lookup yields CDR1 MGHRA and CDR2 YSYEKL. The V gene end was trimmed by 5 bases and the J gene end by 5 bases; junction bases not matched to a gene: 8. The CDR3 contains 15 residues. The CDR3 sequence: CASSYWTGENEKLFF. In DNA form, the CDR3 reads TGCGCCAGCAGCTACTGGACAGGAGAAAATGAAAAACTGTTTTTT.

In this sample, this clonotype turned up many times. The chain combines TRBV6-5 with TRBJ1-1; TRBD1 is a possible D gene (6 bases). The ends were cut back, 8 bases at V and 2 bases at J, with 12 bases in the middle. This CDR3 comprises 13 residues. Germline V CDR1 and CDR2: MNHEY, SVGAGI. This CDR3 is CASGWGHNTEAFF. The CDR3 region has the DNA TGTGCCAGCGGTTGGGGACACAACACTGAAGCTTTCTTT.

By sample share, this clonotype is medium-sized. This chain links TRBV20-1 with TRBJ2-7, with TRBD2 identical over 8 bases. The CDR3 extends over 14 amino acids. After removal of 6 bases from V and 2 bases from J, the junction contained 9 bases not matched to a gene. Germline loops: CDR1 DFQATT, CDR2 SNEGSKA (reference sequence). The CDR3 region is CSAATGLGAYEQYF. CDR3 bases: TGCAGTGCCGCCACGGGACTAGGGGCCTACGAGCAGTACTTC.

Ten or more counts support this clonotype. The rearrangement uses TRBV6-5 and TRBJ1-5; TRBD1 agrees at 7 bases. J lost 6 bases, V lost 8 bases, and 19 bases had no gene match. Germline V gene data show CDR1 as MNHEY and CDR2 as SVGAGI. The CDR3 covers 17 residues. CDR3 bases: TGTGCCAGCTCAGTTACCTTTCCGCAGGGGGGTGGTCAGCCCCAGCATTTT. The encoded protein is CASSVTFPQGGGQPQHF.

This clonotype was counted many times. DNA for the CDR3: TGTGCCAGCAGATCCGGGACACAAGAAAAACTGTTTTTT. It is translated as CASRSGTQEKLFF. The J gene is TRBJ1-4, the V gene TRBV28; possible D gene TRBD1, 6 bases. The germline V gene has CDR1 MDHEN and CDR2 SYDVKM. The CDR3 runs to 13 residues. V lost 6 bases, J lost 8 bases, and 13 bases lay in between.

There are many counts of this clonotype. The chain links TRBV10-1 to TRBJ1-5, with D maybe TRBD1 (6 bases). Trimming cost V 3 bases and J 5 bases, with 11 bases left between them. The germline V gene encodes CDR1 WNHNN and CDR2 SYGVQD (reference sequence). This CDR3 is 14 amino acids long. The CDR3 reads CASSEAGVYQPQHF. Written as DNA, the CDR3 is TGCGCCAGCAGTGAAGCAGGGGTGTATCAGCCCCAGCATTTT.

This clonotype is deemed medium-sized. The chain links TRBV7-2 to TRBJ2-3, with D perhaps TRBD2 (5 bases). The germline gives CDR1 SGHTA, CDR2 FQGNSA. The CDR3 loop spans 14 amino acids. V dropped 1 base and J dropped 4 bases, with 9 bases sitting between them. CDR3 amino acids: CASSLGGHADTQYF. The CDR3 region has the DNA TGTGCCAGCAGCTTAGGCGGGCACGCAGATACGCAGTATTTT.